The 25 T cell receptor beta chains below all came from one sample that was sequenced in a study of T cells in Graves' hyperthyroidism and ophthalmopathy. Researchers amplified the TCR beta CDR3 regions from RNA transcripts. The study used the HTBI primer set for a first-round RT-PCR of the TCR CDR3. MiXCR, applied by TCRdb to the multiplex PCR reads, yields one record per CDR3 protein. Here the sample spans more than 500,000 distinct CDR3 sequences, around 15% being singletons. Material for sequencing was blood. Source of these receptors: a middle-aged woman with Graves' hyperthyroidism.

This clonotype was counted ten times or more. For the CDR3, the DNA is TGCGCCAGCAGCCCTACAGGGGAAGTTTCGGAAAAACTGTTTTTT. Translated: CASSPTGEVSEKLFF. The gene calls are TRBV5-1 and TRBJ1-4; 7 bases are shared with TRBD1. CDR1 and CDR2 (germline): SGHRS, YFSETQ. V gave up 4 bases and J gave up 8 bases; unmatched junction bases: 11. The length of the CDR3 is 15 residues.

At least ten counts were recorded for this clonotype. The CDR3 DNA reads as TGTGCCAGCAGCTTAGTACAGGGCGGTACTGAAGCTTTCTTT. The encoded protein is CASSLVQGGTEAFF. The rearrangement links TRBV11-2 to TRBJ1-1; a possible D gene is TRBD1 (6 bases). The CDR3 runs 14 residues. The germline CDR1 and CDR2 sequences are SGHAT and FQNNGV. Trimming pared 1 base from V and 5 bases from J, leaving 11 bases between.

This clonotype was detected ten times or more. This chain connects TRBV29-1 to TRBJ1-2; TRBD1 might be the D (6 bases). CDR3 length: 15 amino acids. V was clipped by 1 base and J by 4 bases, with 16 bases between them. Per germline, CDR1 SQVTM and CDR2 ANQGSEA. The CDR3 DNA is TGCAGCGTTGAAGGCCAAGGGGGGGCGGGCTATGGCTACACCTTC. As protein: CSVEGQGGAGYGYTF.

The table lists this clonotype with many counts. The chain joins TRBV10-2 to TRBJ1-1; tentative D call: TRBD1 (6 bases). The V end was cut by 7 bases, the J end by 5 bases, with 11 bases between. This CDR3 is built from 12 residues. CDR1 WSHSY and CDR2 SAAADI come from the germline V gene. DNA of the CDR3: TGCGCCAGCAAGGAAGGGGGGACTGAAGCTTTCTTT. Its protein is CASKEGGTEAFF.

This clonotype has at least ten counts. The rearrangement uses TRBV28 and TRBJ1-5, with 7 bases identical to TRBD1. Germline V CDR1 and CDR2: MDHEN, SYDVKM. The CDR3 contains 14 residues. V lost 6 bases and J lost 6; bases outside the gene matches: 8. CDR3 protein: CASRPTGAGQPQHF. The CDR3 region has the DNA TGTGCCAGCAGACCAACAGGGGCTGGTCAGCCCCAGCATTTT.

Only a few counts were recorded for this clonotype. In DNA, the CDR3 is TGTGCCAGCAGTCACGGAGATTCGAGGTCCTACAATGAGCAGTTCTTC. Its translation: CASSHGDSRSYNEQFF. The V gene is TRBV6-1, the J gene TRBJ2-1; D ambiguous. CDR1 is MNHNS and CDR2 is SASEGT in the germline V gene. V gave up 5 bases and J gave up 1 base, with 15 bases separating them. This CDR3 contains 16 residues.

In DNA form, the CDR3 reads TGTGCCAGCAAAAGGGACACCTCGAACACTGAAGCTTTCTTT. This codes for CASKRDTSNTEAFF. The chain has TRBV28 and TRBJ1-1; a possible D gene is TRBD1 (6 bases). V gave up 7 bases and J gave up 1 base, with 13 bases separating them. This CDR3 comprises 14 residues. CDR1 MDHEN and CDR2 SYDVKM come from the germline V gene.

In this sample, this clonotype turned up a few times. This chain uses TRBV29-1 with TRBJ2-5; D is ambiguous. Germline CDR1 is SQVTM and CDR2 is ANQGSEA. Trimming took off 4 bases at V and 1 base at J, with 1 base between the two ends. The CDR3 consists of 10 residues. The CDR3 region has the DNA TGCAGCGTTGTCCAAGAGACCCAGTACTTC. It codes for CSVVQETQYF.

The chain uses TRBV11-2 and TRBJ1-2; 7 bases map to TRBD1. CDR3 length: 14 residues. The J segment lost 7 bases and the V segment lost 4 bases, leaving 9 bases of the junction unmatched. Germline values: CDR1 SGHAT, CDR2 FQNNGV. The CDR3 reads CASSSDREGFGYTF. The CDR3 DNA reads TGTGCCAGCAGCTCCGACAGGGAGGGGTTTGGCTACACCTTC. Looking up the rest from reference TRBV11-2 and TRBJ1-2 gives the full variable domain: EAGVAQSPRYKIIEKRQSVAFWCNPISGHATLYWYQQILGQGPKLLIQFQNNGVVDDSQLPKDRFSAERLKGVDSTLKIQPAKLEDSAVYLCASSSDREGFGYTFGSGTRLTVV.

The chain employs TRBV7-2 and TRBJ2-4; 8 bases are shared with TRBD2. The CDR3 runs to 18 residues. Trimming cost V 1 base and J 1 base; bases outside gene matches: 9. Per the germline V gene, CDR1 is SGHTA and CDR2 is FQGNSA. The CDR3 region has the DNA TGTGCCAGCAGCTTAGGACCCTTTAGCGGGATCGCCAAAAACATTCAGTACTTC. Amino acids: CASSLGPFSGIAKNIQYF.

This clonotype was detected a few times. The chain has TRBV18 and TRBJ2-5; D is uncertain. Trimming removed 8 bases at V and 2 bases at J, with 12 bases between. Per germline, CDR1 KGHSH and CDR2 LQKENI. The CDR3 sequence is 13 residues long. CDR3 bases: TGTGCCAGCCCCCTGGTGGGGCAAGAGACCCAGTACTTC. Translated, it gives CASPLVGQETQYF. Variable domain in full (rest from reference TRBV18 and TRBJ2-5): NAGVMQNPRHLVRRRGQEARLRCSPMKGHSHVYWYRQLPEEGLKFMVYLQKENIIDESGMPKERFSAEFPKEGPSILRIQQVVRGDSAAYFCASPLVGQETQYFGPGTRLLVL.

This clonotype was seen ten or more times. This chain links TRBV3-1 with TRBJ1-4; D gene unclear. Germline-derived CDR1 and CDR2 are LGHDT and YNNKEL (reference sequence). There are 14 residues in the CDR3. V was shortened by 4 bases and J by 5 bases, with 11 bases between the two germline ends. The CDR3 loop is CASSPSGPNEKLFF. In DNA, the CDR3 is TGTGCCAGCAGCCCTTCGGGTCCGAATGAAAAACTGTTTTTT. Looking up the rest from reference TRBV3-1 and TRBJ1-4 gives the full variable domain: DTAVSQTPKYLVTQMGNDKSIKCEQNLGHDTMYWYKQDSKKFLKIMFSYNNKELIINETVPNRFSPKSPDKAHLNLHINSLELGDSAVYFCASSPSGPNEKLFFGSGTQLSVL.

In its sample, this clonotype was seen many times. The rearrangement uses TRBV28 and TRBJ1-1; D not resolved. The length of the CDR3 is 14 residues. Germline CDR1 is MDHEN and CDR2 is SYDVKM. Between the trimmed V and J ends, which lost 6 bases and 1 base, there was a span of 12 bases. The DNA for the CDR3 is TGTGCCAGCAGGGGATCACCAGGGAACACTGAAGCTTTCTTT. It is translated as CASRGSPGNTEAFF.

This clonotype appeared many times. This chain links TRBV20-1 with TRBJ1-2, with TRBD1 identical over 8 bases. This CDR3 has 15 amino acids. Germline CDR1 and CDR2: DFQATT and SNEGSKA (reference sequence). After removal of 4 bases from V and 6 bases from J, the junction contained 13 bases not matched to a gene. The CDR3: CSATGGQGAANGYTF. The CDR3 DNA sequence: TGCAGTGCTACTGGTGGGCAGGGGGCGGCGAATGGCTACACCTTC.

With regard to this clonotype: A read error may be the cause here, since a much bigger clone is one base away. The chain links TRBV12-3 or TRBV12-4 to TRBJ1-5; D call uncertain. The CDR3 has 13 residues. CDR3 sequence: CAGSPGLNQPQHF. The CDR3 region has the DNA TGTGCCGGCAGTCCGGGCCTAAATCAGCCCCAGCATTTT.

The sample holds many counts of this clonotype. The chain carries TRBV5-1 and TRBJ2-3; 10 positions match TRBD1. The CDR3 is made up of 16 amino acids. Germline V gene data show CDR1 as SGHRS and CDR2 as YFSETQ. With 1 base clipped from V and 4 bases from J, the junction kept 6 bases outside the gene matches. CDR3 region: CASSLLDRGLADTQYF. In DNA, the CDR3 is TGCGCCAGCAGCTTGCTTGACAGGGGGCTGGCAGATACGCAGTATTTT. Using reference TRBV5-1 and TRBJ2-3 for the parts outside the CDR3, the full variable domain is KAGVTQTPRYLIKTRGQQVTLSCSPISGHRSVSWYQQTPGQGLQFLFEYFSETQRNKGNFPGRFSGRQFSNSRSEMNVSTLELGDSALYLCASSLLDRGLADTQYFGPGTRLTVL.

The chain carries TRBV5-6 and TRBJ2-2; D not certain. Trimming removed 4 bases at V and 3 bases at J, with 10 bases between. The CDR3 extends over 14 amino acids. Germline values: CDR1 SGHDT, CDR2 YYEEEE. The CDR3, as DNA: TGTGCCAGCAGCGCAGACTCTTACACCGGGGAGCTGTTTTTT. Translating it yields CASSADSYTGELFF.

This clonotype was seen ten or more times. The J gene is TRBJ2-7, the V gene TRBV6-1; 7 bases fit TRBD2. The CDR3 spans 14 residues. After removal of 7 bases from V and 2 bases from J, the junction contained 8 bases not matched to a gene. Germline V gene data show CDR1 as MNHNS and CDR2 as SASEGT. The CDR3 spells CASKASGPTYEQYF. The CDR3 coding sequence is TGTGCCAGCAAGGCTAGCGGTCCCACCTACGAGCAGTACTTC.

This clonotype was observed a few times. J is TRBJ1-1 and V is TRBV20-1, with D tentatively TRBD1 (6 bases). Trimming removed 6 bases at V and 0 bases at J, with 20 bases between. Germline V gene sequence: CDR1 DFQATT, CDR2 SNEGSKA (reference sequence). The CDR3 consists of 16 residues. The CDR3 DNA is TGCAGTGCCGCTAAAGGAACAGGGCTAATGAACACTGAAGCTTTCTTT. It translates to CSAAKGTGLMNTEAFF.

The sample holds many counts of this clonotype. This sequence joins TRBV28 and TRBJ2-1, with TRBD1 matching over 7 bases. The V gene's germline CDR1 is MDHEN and CDR2 SYDVKM. The CDR3 covers 14 residues. V shed 6 bases, J shed 7 bases, and the junction held 9 bases outside the gene matches. The CDR3 DNA sequence: TGTGCCAGCAGATTCGGACAGGCTTCGAATGAGCAGTTCTTC. Amino acid sequence: CASRFGQASNEQFF. Variable domain in full (rest from reference TRBV28 and TRBJ2-1): DVKVTQSSRYLVKRTGEKVFLECVQDMDHENMFWYRQDPGLGLRLIYFSYDVKMKEKGDIPEGYSVSREKKERFSLILESASTNQTSMYLCASRFGQASNEQFFGPGTRLTVL.

In its sample, this clonotype was seen many times. V gene TRBV27 combines with J gene TRBJ1-5; 10 nucleotides align to TRBD1. The germline CDR1 and CDR2 sequences are MNHEY and SMNVEV (reference sequence). This CDR3 is 16 amino acids long. With V trimmed by 6 bases and J by 0 bases, 5 bases remained unmatched. This chain's CDR3 is CASRGGTGDSNQPQHF. CDR3 in DNA: TGTGCCAGCAGGGGCGGGACAGGGGATAGCAATCAGCCCCAGCATTTT.

Ten or more counts support this clonotype. As DNA, the CDR3 is TGTGCCAGCAGTTCAGGGTCGAGCTCCTACAATGAGCAGTTCTTC. Its translation: CASSSGSSSYNEQFF. This sequence joins TRBV12-3 or TRBV12-4 and TRBJ2-1; maybe TRBD1 (5 bases). The CDR3 is made up of 15 amino acids. The V and J ends lost 4 bases and 0 bases respectively, with 10 bases between them.

Many counts were recorded for this clonotype. The gene calls are TRBV20-1 and TRBJ2-5; D gene uncertain. Trimming stripped 3 bases from V and 5 bases from J, with 4 bases between. The germline CDR1 and CDR2 sequences are DFQATT and SNEGSKA (reference sequence). The CDR3 loop spans 10 amino acids. CDR3 sequence reads: CSARMETQYF. In nucleotides, the CDR3 is TGCAGTGCTAGGATGGAGACCCAGTACTTC.

The table lists this clonotype with a few counts. V usage is TRBV6-1 and J usage is TRBJ1-6; D perhaps matches TRBD1 (5 bases). Germline V gene lookup returns CDR1 MNHNS and CDR2 SASEGT. CDR3 length equals 20 residues. V dropped 1 base and J dropped 2 bases, with 21 bases sitting between them. CDR3 protein: CASSEERLPGGETYNSPLHF. For the CDR3, the DNA is TGTGCCAGCAGTGAAGAGCGGTTGCCTGGGGGGGAGACCTATAATTCACCCCTCCACTTT.

There are many counts of this clonotype. This sequence joins TRBV10-3 and TRBJ2-1; TRBD2 aligns across 8 bases. The V and J ends lost 3 bases and 1 base, in that order; junction bases with no gene match: 2. Germline assignment: CDR1 ENHRY and CDR2 SYGVKD. The CDR3 is 15 amino acids. The CDR3 DNA reads TGTGCCATCAGTGATGGCGGGGGGTCCTACAATGAGCAGTTCTTC. Encoded protein: CAISDGGGSYNEQFF.